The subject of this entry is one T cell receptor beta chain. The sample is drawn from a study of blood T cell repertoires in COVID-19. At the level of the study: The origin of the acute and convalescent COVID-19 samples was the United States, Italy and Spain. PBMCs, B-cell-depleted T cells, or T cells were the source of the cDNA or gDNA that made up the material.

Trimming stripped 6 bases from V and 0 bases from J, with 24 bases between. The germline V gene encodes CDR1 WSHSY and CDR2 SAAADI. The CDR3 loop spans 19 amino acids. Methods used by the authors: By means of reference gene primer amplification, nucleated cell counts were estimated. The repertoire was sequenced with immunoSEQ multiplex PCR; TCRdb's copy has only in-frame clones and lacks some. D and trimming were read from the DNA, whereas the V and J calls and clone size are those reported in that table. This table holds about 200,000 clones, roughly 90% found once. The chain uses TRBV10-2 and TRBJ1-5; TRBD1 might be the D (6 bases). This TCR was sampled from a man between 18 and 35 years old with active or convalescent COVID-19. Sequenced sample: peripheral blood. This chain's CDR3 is CASRPTTGSERNSNQPQHF. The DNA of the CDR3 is TGCGCCAGCAGGCCGACCACAGGGTCGGAGAGAAATAGCAATCAGCCCCAGCATTTT.